A single T cell receptor (beta chain) is shown here with its context. Its cognate antigen has yet to be identified. The record has no base qualities; no much larger clone is one base away. The germline V gene gives CDR1 as MGHRA and CDR2 as YSYEKL. From its cysteine to its phenylalanine, the CDR3 spans 17 amino acids. Of the read, only the CDR3 DNA is kept; its 51 bases are in frame from base 1. Trimming leaves V shorter by 4 bases and J shorter by 4 bases, with the junction holding 6 bases beyond the gene matches. This sample is drawn from a study of T cell repertoires in cytomegalovirus infection (dated by TCRdb to the late 2010s). In terms of the full investigation: The peptide stimulations were aimed at well-studied HLA-B-restricted epitopes as well as recently identified HLA-C-restricted CMV epitopes, whose presentation resists viral immunomodulation. Donor HLA type was relevant to the analysis, as public TCR beta signatures indicated carriage of CMV infection together with the matching HLA type.

Study-level results and caveats: The ex vivo response was dominated by HLA-C-restricted CMV-specific TCR beta clonotypes, which also provided the single most frequent clonotype in two of eight donors. Cumulative frequency of public TCR beta family members discriminated carriers of CMV infection plus the relevant HLA type in this cohort and an independent roughly 330-donor cohort.

Interpreted using the paper, the treatment or condition label stands for: in vitro stimulation with specific CMV peptide epitopes to enrich CMV-specific T cells. Sequencing was carried out with an Illumina HiSeq 1500. In-frame beta chains were kept once TCRdb had trimmed the public reads at Q25 with fastp and called clones with MiXCR. Every distinct CDR3 protein forms one entry, paired with its most common genes and DNA. For this sample the table gives roughly 990,000 distinct CDR3 sequences, of which around 32% were detected only once. Together, the top ten hold around 15% of the sample. The input for sequencing was cultured CD8+ T cells from PBMCs, taken from culture after CMV antigen stimulation. The clonotype originates from a human donor in good health (CMV status not recorded). Some clones in this sample may be carry-over from other donors' samples. The receptor chain draws on TRBV4-1 and TRBJ2-3; 15 nucleotides in the junction match TRBD2. CDR3 reads: CASSPGGLAGGSDTQYF. The DNA sequence is given as TGCGCCAGCAGCCCCGGGGGACTAGCGGGGGGATCAGATACGCAGTATTTT.